This T cell receptor beta chain was captured by sequencing in a study of cytomegalovirus exposure and HLA in healthy donors (dated 2017 in TCRdb). Background on the whole study: An earlier analysis of about 530 of the donors reported 276 Gb of sequence data and 95 million to 140 million unique TCR beta sequences obtained from roughly 180 million T cells. An early release covering 500 to 750 HLA-typed donors comprised roughly 300 gigabases of sequencing data and approximately 80 million unique TCR sequences. Of the roughly 400 genotyped donors, about 84% fell in the genetic ancestry cluster associated with self-reported Caucasian donors. The study was designed to test whether signatures of past pathogen exposure could be identified by cataloging public T cell receptors. The study profiled the T cell repertoires of under 700 subjects by immunosequencing and related them to cytomegalovirus serostatus. A separate validation cohort of 90 to 150 different subjects was used in addition to the roughly 700-subject first cohort. To predict cytomegalovirus infection status, the study brought together high-throughput TCR immunosequencing, statistical association of individual TCRs with disease status, and machine learning. A later analysis re-analyzed previously published TCR beta repertoires from several hundred donors and added high-resolution HLA genotyping to study TCR occurrence patterns. In the later analysis, no new phenotypic data were used to find candidate immune exposures; instead, reliance was placed on TCR beta sequences and their occurrence across donors. In an earlier analysis of roughly 580 of the donors, high-throughput TCR beta sequencing was used to judge whether each TCR beta V gene segment behaved as functional or pseudogenic. Alongside the repertoire data, information on donor age, sex, ethnicity and CMV serostatus was compiled. In a later genetic analysis, genome-wide SNP genotypes for about three fifths of the roughly 670 donors were used, and that subset was treated as a discovery cohort. Every discovery cohort repertoire had been produced on one sequencing platform. Both class I and class II loci were covered by HLA typing, at four-digit resolution. The number of typed donors differed by locus: roughly 620-640 for A, B, C, DRB1 and DQB1; roughly 510 for DQA1; some 590 for DPA1; and about 450 for DPB1. A few DR-DQ haplotypes were treated as single units for association and clustering because of strong linkage in the cohort. Among 300 to 500 genotyped donors of the cohort, an average of approximately 240,000 unique TCR beta nucleotide sequences was sequenced per donor, of which about 18% were non-productive. The investigation overall reported the following: V-gene and J-gene trimming of TCR beta chains was associated with a missense DCLRE1C variant in a later genetic analysis, and the association was replicated in an independent cohort. Correlated functional status among segregating V segments might reflect linkage disequilibrium, but an unknown experimental factor could not be ruled out. Most TCR sequences were seen in very few donors, while some public TCRs were found in many individuals. In vitro tests confirmed that a few of the cytomegalovirus-associated TCR beta chains recognize cytomegalovirus antigens. According to a later analysis, most CMV-associated TCR beta chains appeared to be HLA-restricted, and the HLA associations seemed to be driven largely by CMV exposure. Compared with equally common non-associated chains, HLA-associated TCR beta chains in a later analysis were more clonally expanded and had lower generation probabilities. The only immune exposure information available for the cohort was CMV serostatus. Because counts were too low, more than 15 rarely observed V segments, including chromosome 9 orphons, were left out of the earlier analysis of approximately 500 of the donors. A group of highly shared sequence variants was considered likely to be a technical artifact of the sequencing pipeline. According to a later analysis, parvovirus B19, influenza, CMV and Epstein-Barr virus appeared linked to several top co-occurrence clusters. The 87-base-pair reads could not distinguish some IMGT-functional V segments, including TRBV6-2 and TRBV6-3, so those segments were excluded. The cohort was sequenced for TCR beta chains only, and without alpha or paired-chain data the features that could be detected were limited. It was suggested by the authors that the approach could potentially be generalized to other disease states and immunological phenotypes. A later analysis found that TCR association rates varied across HLA loci, with DRB1 alleles showing the most associated TCRs and HLA-C alleles the fewest. A further reported finding was that TCR beta sequences accurately predicted the HLA-A and HLA-B alleles for most subjects in the first cohort. According to a later genetic analysis, donors in an Asian-associated ancestry cluster had fewer N-insertions in productive TCRs than the approximately 690-donor mean. The presence/absence analyses assumed that sequencing depth was roughly uniform across donors, and that assumption may not be true. In the study, around 150 TCR beta chains were listed as associated with cytomegalovirus. In an earlier analysis of fewer than 700 of the donors, most TCR beta V segments appeared in productive rearrangements about 87% or about 30% of the time, broadly matching IMGT annotations. Because HLA typing was missing for some donors at each locus, association tests included only the typed subset. When HLA alleles, especially DR and DQ, strongly co-occurred, attributing TCR associations to individual alleles was difficult. The classifier was reported to diagnose cytomegalovirus status with high specificity and sensitivity in both the original cohort and the validation cohort. A later analysis associated about 17,000 TCR beta sequences with specific HLA alleles at a false discovery rate of 0.05.

The cohort comprised more than 550 healthy bone marrow donors. All cohort members were sampled while nominally healthy, although unrecorded immune exposures were likely present. The donor tested CMV seronegative and was one of the 352 seronegative cohort members. A peripheral blood sample was provided by each donor, and peripheral blood mononuclear cells were used for TCR beta sequencing. Genomic DNA extraction from the blood cell samples was performed with the Qiagen DNeasy Blood Extraction Kit. The library relied on the immunoSEQ multiplex PCR assay. For the multiplex PCR, a mixture combining 60 forward primers for TCR Vbeta segments and 13 reverse primers for TCR Jbeta segments was used. The CDR3 region of rearranged TCR beta genes was amplified from genomic DNA by a multiplex PCR assay. The Illumina HiSeq System was used to sequence the amplified TCR beta libraries as 87-base-pair reads. Per the original workflow: In a later analysis, some 80 million unique TCR beta chains were counted across the 500 to 700 repertoires, and approximately 11 million of these chains were shared by at least two donors. To remove PCR and sequencing errors, raw reads were error-corrected and collapsed into unique sequences using a nearest-neighbor algorithm that merged closely related sequences. Alignment of CDR3 sequences to IMGT reference sequences was used to assign V, D and J gene segments. Each retained sequence needed at least a six-nucleotide match to both a V gene segment and a J gene segment. A rearrangement counted as productive if the CDR3 had no stop codons and remained in frame with V and J, and every other rearrangement counted as non-productive. Following IMGT convention, CDR3 was defined as the stretch from the second conserved V-encoded cysteine up to the conserved J-encoded phenylalanine. Sequences without an unambiguous match to a single V gene segment were excluded from the earlier analysis of 450 to 750 of the donors. An earlier analysis of 450 to 650 of the donors called V segments functional above 56.7% productive rearrangements and segregating when the between-donor standard deviation exceeded 5%. A statistical classification framework was built for diagnosing cytomegalovirus status from the catalog of TCR beta chain sequences. A later analysis assigned V and J genes by comparing TCR nucleotide sequences with IMGT/GENE-DB human TR gene sequences. The TCRdist pipeline was used in a later analysis to assign CDR3 sequences and most-parsimonious VDJ recombination scenarios. In a later analysis, each TCR beta chain was defined by its CDR3 amino acid sequence together with its V-gene family, and reads lacking a unique V-gene family were excluded. In a later analysis, around 600 highly shared, low-generation-probability nucleotide sequences were removed to address suspected cross-contamination and a sequencing artifact. In a later analysis, a clonal expansion index for each public chain was calculated from normalized within-repertoire ranks of inferred template counts. In a later analysis, generation probabilities were computed using a VDJ recombination model fitted to out-of-frame rearrangements, and the results were checked against IGoR. In a later analysis, hypergeometric tests were used to score TCR-TCR, TCR-HLA and TCR-CMV co-occurrence, with a repertoire-size bias correction applied to TCR pairs. To estimate false discovery rates, a later analysis permuted the HLA or CMV assignments 20 times. In a later analysis, co-occurring TCRs were grouped with DBSCAN, and TCRdist sequence similarity was added when clustering was performed within HLA-allele-positive subsets. Co-occurrence clustering excluded repertoires with fewer than 30,000 or more than 120,000 public chains, plus five with anomalous nucleotide sharing. What TCRdb holds here is the immuneACCESS table cut down to in-frame rearrangements. Part of the clones is not present; checked against another copy, under half of the missing clones reflect an unresolved V gene, and the others are unexplained. Clone size and the V and J calls come from that table; the DNA yielded D and trimming. For this sample the table gives roughly 86,000 clones, of which approximately 66% were detected only once. Roughly 3.9% of the sample belongs to the ten largest clones.

A word on this clone: Its antigen is still unknown. There are no base qualities to consult, and no much larger clone falls within one base.

V loses 0 bases at its end and J loses 13 bases; junction bases beyond the gene matches: 19. Its CDR3 holds 17 amino acids, cysteine through phenylalanine. CDR3 DNA is the only sequence kept; it has 51 bases, read in frame from the first base. The germline V gene encodes CDR1 SGHDT and CDR2 YYEEEE. The material sequenced was PBMCs. The TCR comes from a man aged 25 to 40 in good health and CMV-seronegative. The receptor chain draws on TRBV5-6 and TRBJ2-1, with TRBD2 matching 7 junction bases. In nucleotide form, the sequence is TGTGCCAGCAGCTTGGCGGAGGCGTGGGAGGGACGATACGGCCAGTTCTTC. The encoded protein is CASSLAEAWEGRYGQFF.